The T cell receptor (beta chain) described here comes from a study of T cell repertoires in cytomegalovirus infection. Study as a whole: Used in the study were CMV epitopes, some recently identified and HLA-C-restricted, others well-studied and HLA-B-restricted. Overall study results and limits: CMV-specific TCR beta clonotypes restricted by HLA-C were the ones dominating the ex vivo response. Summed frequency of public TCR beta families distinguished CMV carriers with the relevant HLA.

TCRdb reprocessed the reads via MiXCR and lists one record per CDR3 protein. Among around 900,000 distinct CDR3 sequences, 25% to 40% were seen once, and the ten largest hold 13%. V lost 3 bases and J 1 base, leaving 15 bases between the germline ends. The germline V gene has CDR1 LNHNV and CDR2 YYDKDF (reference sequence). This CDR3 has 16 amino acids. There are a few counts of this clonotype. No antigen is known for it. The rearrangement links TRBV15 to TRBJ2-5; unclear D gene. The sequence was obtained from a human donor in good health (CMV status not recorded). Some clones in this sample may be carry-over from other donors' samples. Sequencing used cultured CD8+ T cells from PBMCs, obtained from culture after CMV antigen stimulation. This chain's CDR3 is CATSSSSRPVQETQYF. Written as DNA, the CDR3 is TGTGCCACCAGCAGTTCATCTCGACCGGTCCAAGAGACCCAGTACTTC.